This is a list of T cell receptor beta chains from one sample in a study of blood T cell repertoires in COVID-19. Clones were sequenced by immunoSEQ multiplex PCR, and TCRdb holds only the in-frame ones, with some missing. Of a few hundred thousand clones in the sample, 70% to 90% are singletons; the top ten hold roughly 1.4%. The sequenced sample was PBMCs or T cells enriched from blood (not recorded which). These TCRs come from a woman younger than 35 who had been exposed to COVID-19. Each CDR3 is given with its conserved first and last residue. Fields, in order: V gene, J gene, D gene, clone size, CDR3 DNA, CDR3 protein. A D gene is named only where the DNA matches it firmly. Clone size appears in some rows only: once, few, many, or a class for an expanded clone.

>TRBV3-1/TRBV3-2|TRBJ2-7|TRBD2|few
TGTGCCAGCAGCCAAGAAATTCTAGCGGGGGGGCGAGAGCAGTACTTC
CASSQEILAGGREQYF
>TRBV27|TRBJ1-2|TRBD1|.
TGTGCCAGCAGTCCTTCGACAGGGAACGGCTACACCTTC
CASSPSTGNGYTF
>TRBV20-1|TRBJ1-2|.|.
TGCGGGCTTGATATTTCCTATGGCTACACCTTC
CGLDISYGYTF
>TRBV4-2|TRBJ1-1|TRBD1|once
TGTGCCAGCAGCCAAGATAAGTTGACAGGGTGGTTAGCTTTCTTT
CASSQDKLTGWLAFF
>TRBV25-1|TRBJ2-3|TRBD2|.
TGTGCCAGCAGTGCGTCCGGGACTAGCGGGGGGGTAACCTTT
CASSASGTSGGVTF
>TRBV24-1|TRBJ2-3|.|once
TGTGCCACCAGTGGGACTATCGCAGATACGCAGTATTTT
CATSGTIADTQYF
>TRBV27|TRBJ1-2|.|.
TGTGCCAGCAGTTTATCTGGCACTAACTATGGCTACACCTTC
CASSLSGTNYGYTF
>TRBV19|TRBJ1-2|TRBD1|.
TGTGCCAGTAGTGCCCGGACAGGGGGCCGCTATGGCTACACCTTC
CASSARTGGRYGYTF
>TRBV2|TRBJ2-3|TRBD2|.
TGTGCCAGCAGCGGACCTGGACTAGGAACAGATACGCAGTATTTT
CASSGPGLGTDTQYF
>TRBV3-1/TRBV3-2|TRBJ1-2|TRBD1|.
TGTGCCAGCAGCCGAAATAGACAGGGTCTCTATGGCTACACCTTC
CASSRNRQGLYGYTF
>TRBV6-2/TRBV6-3|TRBJ2-7|TRBD1|.
TGTGCCAGCAGTAGTCCCGACAGGGGGCAAACCTACGAGCAGTACTTC
CASSSPDRGQTYEQYF
>TRBV5-4|TRBJ1-5|TRBD1|.
TGTGCCAGCAGCGTGGGACAGGGTGGTCAGCCCCAGCATTTT
CASSVGQGGQPQHF
>TRBV7-3|TRBJ2-2|TRBD1|many
TGTGCCAGCAGCTTAGGGACAGGGGACACCGGGGAGCTGTTTTTT
CASSLGTGDTGELFF
>TRBV4-1|TRBJ1-2|.|.
TGCGCCAGCAGCCAAGATGACAGAGATAACTATGGCTACACCTTC
CASSQDDRDNYGYTF
>TRBV27|TRBJ2-7|.|.
TGTGCCAGCAGTTTATTACGGGGTTCGGTCCGCGAGCAGTACTTC
CASSLLRGSVREQYF
>TRBV15|TRBJ2-7|TRBD1|.
TGTGCCACCAGCAGCAAAGTGACAGGGACCTACGAGCAGTACTTC
CATSSKVTGTYEQYF
>TRBV6-4|TRBJ2-1|TRBD2|few
TGTGCCAGCAGTGACTCCGGGACTAGCGGGAGGAATGAGCAGTTCTTC
CASSDSGTSGRNEQFF
>TRBV14|TRBJ2-1|TRBD2|.
TGTGCCAGCAGCCTCCCCCCCTGGACTAGCGGGATCCAGCCCCAGTTCTTC
CASSLPPWTSGIQPQFF
>TRBV5-1|TRBJ2-7|TRBD2|.
TGCGCCAGCAGCTTAGGACTAGCGGAGTACGAGCAGTACTTC
CASSLGLAEYEQYF
>TRBV4-3|TRBJ1-4|TRBD1|.
TGCGCCAGCAGCCGCGACAGGGGGCGAGAAAAACTGTTTTTT
CASSRDRGREKLFF
>TRBV7-9|TRBJ1-6|.|.
TGTGCCAGCAGCTTAGTCAGGGACTATAATTCACCCCTCCACTTT
CASSLVRDYNSPLHF
>TRBV11-2|TRBJ1-1|.|.
TGTGCCAGCAGCTCCCCTTACGGTCTGAACACTGAAGCTTTCTTT
CASSSPYGLNTEAFF
>TRBV11-1|TRBJ1-1|.|.
TGTGCCAGCAGCTTTCGGGGGGAAACTGAAGCTTTCTTT
CASSFRGETEAFF
>TRBV18|TRBJ2-6|TRBD1|.
TGTGCCAGCTCACCCCGCCTTGTACAGACAGGGGCCAGCTCTGGGGCCAACGTCCTGACTTTC
CASSPRLVQTGASSGANVLTF
>TRBV9|TRBJ2-3|TRBD2|.
TGTGCCAGCAGTTCAGCGGGAGTTGCTGATACGCAGTATTTT
CASSSAGVADTQYF
>TRBV28|TRBJ2-7|.|.
TGTGCCAGCAGGCTGCTAGGGGGTCACTACGAGCAGTACTTC
CASRLLGGHYEQYF
>TRBV27|TRBJ2-7|.|.
TGTGCCAGCAGTTTACAGGGTCGAAGCTCCTACGAGCAGTACTTC
CASSLQGRSSYEQYF
>TRBV9|TRBJ2-7|.|.
TGTGCCAGCAGCCTGGACAGCGCGGTCTACGAGCAGTACTTC
CASSLDSAVYEQYF
>TRBV2|TRBJ2-5|TRBD2|.
TGTGCCAGCAGGGGGGGACTAGAGGAGACCCAGTACTTC
CASRGGLEETQYF
>TRBV19|TRBJ2-3|TRBD2|once
TGTGCCAGTAGTACCACTAGCGGGAGACCCCATGATACGCAGTATTTT
CASSTTSGRPHDTQYF
>TRBV9|TRBJ2-7|.|.
TGTGCCAGCAGCGACCCCGGCCAGGGCCTCAGCGAGCAGTACTTC
CASSDPGQGLSEQYF
>TRBV3-1/TRBV3-2|TRBJ2-2|TRBD2|.
TGTGCCAGCAGCCAAGGGAAACTAGCGGGGGGCCAGGGGCTGTTTTTT
CASSQGKLAGGQGLFF
>TRBV5-1|TRBJ2-3|.|.
TGCGCCAGCAGCTTAAAGGGGTCCTTCACAGATACGCAGTATTTT
CASSLKGSFTDTQYF
>TRBV19|TRBJ1-2|TRBD1|.
TGTGCCAGTAGTATCCCCGCAGGGGGCGCGGAAGGGTATGGCTACACCTTC
CASSIPAGGAEGYGYTF
>TRBV5-8|TRBJ1-6|.|.
TGTGCCAGCAGCCCCAGATCCGCGGTGCATTCACCCCTCCACTTT
CASSPRSAVHSPLHF
>TRBV1|TRBJ1-1|.|.
TGCACCAGCAGCCACTTAAACGTGGGCATGAACACTGAAGCTTTCTTT
CTSSHLNVGMNTEAFF
>TRBV6-5|TRBJ1-6|.|.
TGTGCCAGCAGGCCCCAGGGGTTCGAGAATTCACCCCTCCACTTT
CASRPQGFENSPLHF
>TRBV5-8|TRBJ1-5|.|.
TGTGCCAGCAGCTTGAGCGGGAGGGAAGGTCAGCCCCAGCATTTT
CASSLSGREGQPQHF
>TRBV7-2|TRBJ2-1|.|once
TGTGCCAGCAGCCTTATCCCGAGCTCCTACAATGAGCAGTTCTTC
CASSLIPSSYNEQFF
>TRBV6-2/TRBV6-3|TRBJ1-5|TRBD1|.
TGTGCCAGCAGACCTACAGGGGGATCGTATCAGCCCCAGCATTTT
CASRPTGGSYQPQHF
>TRBV18|TRBJ2-7|TRBD2|.
TGTGCCAGCTCACCCCCCCACCGGGAGGGTTACGAGCAGTACTTC
CASSPPHREGYEQYF
>TRBV7-2|TRBJ1-4|.|few
TGTGCCAGCAGAAACAGTGCAACTAATGAAAAACTGTTTTTT
CASRNSATNEKLFF
>TRBV6-5|TRBJ1-2|.|.
TGTGCCAGTAATACCAGGGCCTCTAACTATGGCTACACCTTC
CASNTRASNYGYTF
>TRBV28|TRBJ2-6|.|.
TGTGCCAGCAGTTTGTACAGCACTCTGGGGGCCAACGTCCTGACTTTC
CASSLYSTLGANVLTF
>TRBV19|TRBJ2-1|TRBD1|.
TGTGCCAGTAGTATAGCTGAGACAGGGTTCCCCAATGAGCAGTTCTTC
CASSIAETGFPNEQFF
>TRBV5-1|TRBJ2-7|.|.
TGCGCCAGCAGCCTTTCAGGGCCCTACGAGCAGTACTTC
CASSLSGPYEQYF
>TRBV19|TRBJ1-6|.|once
TGTGCCAGTAGTGCGGGGTCACCCCTCCACTTT
CASSAGSPLHF
>TRBV7-2|TRBJ1-4|.|.
TGTGCCAGCAGCTATCAGACAGTGGGGGGTGCAACTAATGAAAAACTGTTTTTT
CASSYQTVGGATNEKLFF
>TRBV9|TRBJ1-3|.|.
TGTGCCAGCAGCGTGACCTCAGGTATCGGAAACACCATATATTTT
CASSVTSGIGNTIYF
>TRBV24-1|TRBJ2-2|TRBD1|once
TGTGCCACCAGTGATCCCGGGACAGTGGCCACCGGGGAGCTGTTTTTT
CATSDPGTVATGELFF
>TRBV28|TRBJ2-7|TRBD2|.
TGTGCCAGCAGCTTAGCGGGAGGCTACTACGAGCAGTACTTC
CASSLAGGYYEQYF
>TRBV4-1|TRBJ1-1|.|once
TGCGCCAGCAGCCAAGTAATAAGGAGAGAGAACACTGAAGCTTTCTTT
CASSQVIRRENTEAFF
>TRBV18|TRBJ1-2|.|.
TGTGCCAGCTCACTCGGACACGGAGTTGGCTACACCTTC
CASSLGHGVGYTF
>TRBV5-1|TRBJ2-3|TRBD1|.
TGCGCCAGCAGCTTGGCTGTGACAGGGGCTTCTAGCACAGATACGCAGTATTTT
CASSLAVTGASSTDTQYF
>TRBV2|TRBJ1-5|TRBD1|.
TGTGCCAGCAGTGAAACAGGGGGGAATCAGCCCCAGCATTTT
CASSETGGNQPQHF